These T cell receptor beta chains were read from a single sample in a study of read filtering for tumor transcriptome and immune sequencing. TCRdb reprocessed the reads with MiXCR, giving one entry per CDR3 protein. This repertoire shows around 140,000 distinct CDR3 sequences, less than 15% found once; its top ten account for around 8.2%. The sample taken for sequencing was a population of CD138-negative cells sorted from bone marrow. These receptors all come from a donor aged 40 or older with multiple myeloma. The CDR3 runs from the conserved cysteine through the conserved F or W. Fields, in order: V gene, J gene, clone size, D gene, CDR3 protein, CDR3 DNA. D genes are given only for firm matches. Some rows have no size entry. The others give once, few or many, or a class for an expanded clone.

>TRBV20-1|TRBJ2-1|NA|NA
CSAMSGYNEQFF
TGCAGTGCTATGAGCGGTTACAATGAGCAGTTCTTC
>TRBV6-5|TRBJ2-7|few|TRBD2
CASSYSSGGEAYGQYF
TGTGCCAGCAGTTACTCCTCGGGAGGGGAGGCCTACGGGCAGTACTTC
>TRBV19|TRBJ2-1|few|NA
CASNIRDSYNEQFF
TGTGCCAGTAATATCCGGGACTCCTACAATGAGCAGTTCTTC
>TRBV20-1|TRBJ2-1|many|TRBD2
CSAPGSLAGVNEQFF
TGCAGTGCCCCAGGGAGTCTAGCGGGAGTCAATGAGCAGTTCTTC
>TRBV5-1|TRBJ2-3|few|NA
CASSLVRQSTDTQYF
TGCGCCAGCAGCTTGGTGCGGCAGTCCACAGATACGCAGTATTTT
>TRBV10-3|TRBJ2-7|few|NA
CAIADVTEQYF
TGTGCCATAGCCGACGTGACCGAGCAGTACTTC
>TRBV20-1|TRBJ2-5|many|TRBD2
CSATRIAGVVRETQYF
TGCAGTGCTACACGCATAGCGGGAGTTGTTAGGGAGACCCAGTACTTC
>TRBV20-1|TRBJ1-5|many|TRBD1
CSVTGTGGNQPQHF
TGCAGTGTTACCGGGACAGGGGGCAATCAGCCCCAGCATTTT
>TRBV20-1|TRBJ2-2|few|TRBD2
CSASLLADTGELFF
TGCAGTGCTAGTTTGCTAGCGGACACCGGGGAGCTGTTTTTT
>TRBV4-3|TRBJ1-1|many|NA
CASSQEQLNTEAFF
TGCGCCAGCAGCCAAGAACAGCTGAACACTGAAGCTTTCTTT
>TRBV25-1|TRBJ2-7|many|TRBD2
CASSDSREGHEQYF
TGTGCCAGCAGTGATTCGCGGGAGGGCCACGAGCAGTACTTC
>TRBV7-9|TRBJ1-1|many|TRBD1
CASGPLDRGAEAFF
TGTGCCAGCGGACCATTGGACAGGGGCGCTGAAGCTTTCTTT
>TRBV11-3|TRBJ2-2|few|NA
CASSSREGTGELFF
TGTGCCAGCAGCTCCCGAGAAGGAACCGGGGAGCTGTTTTTT
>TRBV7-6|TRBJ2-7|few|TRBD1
CASSSHFGDRGPTEQYF
TGTGCCAGCAGCTCGCACTTTGGGGACAGGGGGCCCACCGAGCAGTACTTC
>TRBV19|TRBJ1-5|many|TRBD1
CASSIFRTGRPQHF
TGTGCCAGTAGTATCTTTCGGACAGGGCGACCCCAGCATTTT
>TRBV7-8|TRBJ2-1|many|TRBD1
CASSTGNRGRNNEQFF
TGTGCCAGCAGCACAGGGAACAGGGGGCGCAACAATGAGCAGTTCTTC
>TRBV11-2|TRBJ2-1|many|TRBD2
CASSLHRGSGDEQFF
TGTGCCAGCAGCTTACACCGCGGGAGTGGCGATGAGCAGTTCTTC
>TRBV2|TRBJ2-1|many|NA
CASSGGDFYNEQFF
TGTGCCAGCAGTGGAGGGGACTTCTACAATGAGCAGTTCTTC
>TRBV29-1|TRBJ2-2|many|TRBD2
CSDGGYQREANTGELFF
TGCAGCGATGGGGGGTATCAGCGGGAGGCGAACACCGGGGAGCTGTTTTTT
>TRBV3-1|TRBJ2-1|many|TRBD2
CASSQNLAGFNEQFF
TGTGCCAGCAGCCAAAACCTAGCGGGCTTCAATGAGCAGTTCTTC
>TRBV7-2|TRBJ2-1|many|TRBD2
CASSFTPGGINEQFF
TGTGCCAGCAGCTTTACCCCCGGGGGGATCAATGAGCAGTTCTTC
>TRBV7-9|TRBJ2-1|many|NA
CASSLARRSSYNEQFF
TGTGCCAGCAGCTTAGCGAGGCGCAGCTCCTACAATGAGCAGTTCTTC
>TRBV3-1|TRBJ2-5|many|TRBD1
CASSLRTGGKTQYF
TGTGCCAGCAGCCTACGGACAGGGGGAAAGACCCAGTACTTC
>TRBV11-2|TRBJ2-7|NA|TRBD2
CASSTGLAGGPFKQYF
TGTGCCAGCAGCACCGGACTAGCGGGAGGGCCATTCAAGCAGTACTTC
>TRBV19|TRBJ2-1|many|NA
CASSLYAQGNEQFF
TGTGCCAGTAGTCTCTACGCGCAGGGTAATGAGCAGTTCTTC
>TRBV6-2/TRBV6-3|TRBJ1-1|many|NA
CASRIRTVGMNTEAFF
TGTGCCAGCAGGATACGGACAGTGGGCATGAACACTGAAGCTTTCTTT
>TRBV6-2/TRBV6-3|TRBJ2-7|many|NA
CASLRQRSYEQYF
TGTGCCAGCTTGCGGCAGCGCTCCTACGAGCAGTACTTC
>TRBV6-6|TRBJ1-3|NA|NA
CASSFRLQVSGNTIYF
TGTGCCAGCAGTTTTCGCCTACAGGTCTCTGGAAACACCATATATTTT
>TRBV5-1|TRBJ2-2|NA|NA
CASSFVVIGTAGELFF
TGCGCCAGCAGCTTCGTTGTGATCGGTACGGCCGGGGAGCTGTTTTTT
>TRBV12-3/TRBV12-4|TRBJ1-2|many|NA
CASSRPQTATGDNYGYTF
TGTGCCAGCAGTCGACCGCAAACCGCGACAGGAGACAACTATGGCTACACCTTC
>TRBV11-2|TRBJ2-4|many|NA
CASSLFSGSAKNIQYF
TGTGCCAGCAGTCTTTTTTCGGGTTCGGCCAAAAACATTCAGTACTTC
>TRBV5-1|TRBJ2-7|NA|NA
CASTPGAAGYEQYF
TGCGCCAGCACCCCTGGGGCAGCGGGCTACGAGCAGTACTTC
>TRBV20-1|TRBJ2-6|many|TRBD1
CSAAQQGSGANVLTF
TGCAGTGCCGCTCAACAGGGGTCTGGGGCCAACGTCCTGACTTTC
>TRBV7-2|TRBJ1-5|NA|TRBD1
CASSRDSNRPQHF
TGTGCCAGCAGCCGGGACAGCAATCGGCCCCAGCATTTT
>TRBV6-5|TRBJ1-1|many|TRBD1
CASSRQGVNTEAFF
TGTGCCAGCAGTCGACAGGGGGTAAACACTGAAGCTTTCTTT
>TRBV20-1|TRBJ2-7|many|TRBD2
CSAPGGLAGTDEQYF
TGCAGTGCCCCTGGGGGACTAGCGGGGACGGACGAGCAGTACTTC
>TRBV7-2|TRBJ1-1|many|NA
CASSLELTEAFF
TGTGCCAGCAGCTTAGAACTCACTGAAGCTTTCTTT
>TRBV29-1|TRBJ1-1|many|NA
CSVRVGGENTEAFF
TGCAGCGTCAGAGTGGGGGGAGAGAACACTGAAGCTTTCTTT
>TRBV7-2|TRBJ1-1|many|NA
CASSFLGAEAFF
TGTGCCAGCAGTTTCTTGGGCGCTGAAGCTTTCTTT
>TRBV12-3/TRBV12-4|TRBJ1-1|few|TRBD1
CASSQWTGPQEEAFF
TGTGCCAGCAGTCAATGGACAGGTCCTCAGGAAGAAGCTTTCTTT
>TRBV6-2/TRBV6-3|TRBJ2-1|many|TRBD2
CASSYSPGAGLYEQFF
TGTGCCAGCAGTTACTCCCCAGGAGCGGGATTATATGAGCAGTTCTTC
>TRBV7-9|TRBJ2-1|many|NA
CASSLRTVSPYEQFF
TGTGCCAGCAGCCTGAGGACTGTAAGCCCCTATGAGCAGTTCTTC
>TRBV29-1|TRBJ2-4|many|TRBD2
CSSFSGDNIQYF
TGCAGCTCATTCAGCGGGGACAACATTCAGTACTTC
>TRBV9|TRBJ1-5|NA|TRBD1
CASSLTGGGDQPQHF
TGTGCCAGCAGCTTAACAGGGGGCGGCGATCAGCCCCAGCATTTT
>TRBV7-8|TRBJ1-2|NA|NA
CASSLDGRFGYTF
TGTGCCAGCAGCTTAGATGGACGGTTCGGCTACACCTTC
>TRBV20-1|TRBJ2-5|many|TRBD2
CSARVLTSGSAETQYF
TGCAGTGCTAGAGTCCTGACTAGCGGGAGTGCAGAGACCCAGTACTTC
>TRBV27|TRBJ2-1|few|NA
CANSIRTDSYSEQFF
TGTGCCAACAGTATCCGGACAGACTCCTACAGTGAGCAGTTCTTC
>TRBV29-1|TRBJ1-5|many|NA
CSVGWAGNNQPQHF
TGCAGCGTTGGATGGGCAGGGAACAATCAGCCCCAGCATTTT
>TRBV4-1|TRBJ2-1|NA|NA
CASSQPDSRNEQFF
TGCGCCAGCAGCCAACCAGACTCTCGCAATGAGCAGTTCTTC
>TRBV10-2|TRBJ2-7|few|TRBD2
CASSEIISGSYEQYF
TGCGCCAGCAGTGAGATAATTAGCGGGAGCTACGAGCAGTACTTC
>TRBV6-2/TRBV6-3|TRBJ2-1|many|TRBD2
CASSGLAGEAGNEQFF
TGTGCCAGCAGTGGACTAGCGGGAGAGGCTGGAAATGAGCAGTTCTTC
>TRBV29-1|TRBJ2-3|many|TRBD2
CSVQLAGGRNTQYF
TGCAGCGTTCAACTAGCGGGAGGGCGGAATACGCAGTATTTT
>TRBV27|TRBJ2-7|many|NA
CASSPGDGFYEQYF
TGTGCCAGCAGTCCCGGGGATGGATTCTACGAGCAGTACTTC
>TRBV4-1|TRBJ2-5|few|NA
CASSQLGTQETQYF
TGCGCCAGCAGCCAGCTCGGGACTCAAGAGACCCAGTACTTC
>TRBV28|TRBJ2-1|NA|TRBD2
CASGSGTSAYSEQFF
TGTGCCAGCGGCTCCGGGACTAGCGCCTACAGTGAGCAGTTCTTC
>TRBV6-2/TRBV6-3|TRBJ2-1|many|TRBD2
CASSYSNLAGVVNEQFF
TGTGCCAGCAGTTACTCGAACCTAGCGGGAGTGGTAAATGAGCAGTTCTTC
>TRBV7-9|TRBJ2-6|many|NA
CASSPRGVGANVLTF
TGTGCCAGCAGCCCCCGAGGGGTAGGGGCCAACGTCCTGACTTTC